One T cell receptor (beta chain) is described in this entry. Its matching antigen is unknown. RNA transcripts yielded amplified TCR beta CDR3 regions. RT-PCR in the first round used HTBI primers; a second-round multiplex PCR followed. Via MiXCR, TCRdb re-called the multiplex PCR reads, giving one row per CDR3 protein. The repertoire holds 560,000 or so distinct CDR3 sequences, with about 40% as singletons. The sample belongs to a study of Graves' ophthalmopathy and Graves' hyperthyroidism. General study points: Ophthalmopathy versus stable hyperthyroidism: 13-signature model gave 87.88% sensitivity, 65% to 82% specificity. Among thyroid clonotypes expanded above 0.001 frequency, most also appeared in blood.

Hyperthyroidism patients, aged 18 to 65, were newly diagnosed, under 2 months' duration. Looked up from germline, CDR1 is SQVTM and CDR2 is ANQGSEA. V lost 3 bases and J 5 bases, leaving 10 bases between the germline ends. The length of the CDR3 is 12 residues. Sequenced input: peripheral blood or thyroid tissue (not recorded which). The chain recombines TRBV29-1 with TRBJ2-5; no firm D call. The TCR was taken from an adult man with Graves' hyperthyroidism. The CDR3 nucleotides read TGCAGCGTTGAGGTGGGTGGGGAGACCCAGTACTTC. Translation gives CSVEVGGETQYF.